This record covers a single T cell receptor beta chain. Its antigen is not known. Germline is not matched at one junction end, which may reflect a read error. The sample is drawn from a study of tumor-infiltrating lymphocytes in primary liver carcinoma. Study-level results: Tumor specimens were characterized by a significantly higher top-250-clone fraction than blood (p = 0.039).

For each extraction, RNA and DNA were obtained together from 20-30 mg of unsorted bulk tissue. Every patient had chronic HBV infection and was treatment-naive. With a constant-region primer, TCR beta cDNA was made from around 530 ng of total RNA. Construction of TCR beta libraries relied on three successive nested multiplex PCR rounds employing slightly modified ARM-PCR. Researchers ran the first two PCR rounds for roughly 11 cycles each with TRBV1-TRBV30 forward primers and a C-beta reverse primer. One entry per CDR3 protein, called by TCRdb with MiXCR from the multiplex PCR reads. The sample yields fewer than 75,000 distinct CDR3 sequences, roughly two thirds seen once. Looked up from germline, CDR1 is LGHNA and CDR2 is YNFKEQ. The CDR3 sequence is 17 residues long.

This receptor was obtained from a man aged 40-49 years with primary liver carcinoma and hepatitis B virus infection. Material: liver tumor tissue from sampling region 4. Specified subset: tumor region T4, right-lateral pole. The chain employs TRBV4-2 and TRBJ1-2; a possible D gene is TRBD1 (6 bases). The CDR3 sequence is CASSQETAQGLNDGYIF. Here the CDR3 DNA reads TGTGCCAGCAGCCAAGAAACCGCCCAGGGGCTTAACGATGGCTACATCTTC.